A selection of T cell receptor beta chains follows, all from one sample in a study of radiation and T cells in renal cell carcinoma. Assay used: immunoSEQ multiplex PCR; TCRdb lists only in-frame clones, some missing. The table records approximately 120,000 clones, 81% of them present only once. The source material was blood, sampled from a patient whose treatment included radiotherapy and nephrectomy. All receptors come from a man aged 45-60 years with renal cell carcinoma. Both conserved end residues are part of each CDR3. The D gene is left open where the match is weak. Some rows have no size entry. The others give once, few or many, or a class for an expanded clone.

v_gene,d_gene,abundance,j_gene,CDR3nt,CDR3aa
TRBV27,.,.,TRBJ1-6,TGTGCCAGCAGTTTTTGGCGAGATAATTCACCCCTCCACTTT,CASSFWRDNSPLHF
TRBV7-8,TRBD1,.,TRBJ1-2,TGTGCCAGCAGCCCCGGGACAGGCCTCTATGGCTACACCTTC,CASSPGTGLYGYTF
TRBV7-9,.,.,TRBJ2-7,TGTGCCAGCAGCTTATTTGCCGAGCAGTACTTC,CASSLFAEQYF
TRBV5-4,.,.,TRBJ2-5,TGTGCCAGCAGCTTCAAACTGACCCCGGGACACCTCCAAGAGACCCAGTACTTC,CASSFKLTPGHLQETQYF
TRBV27,TRBD1,.,TRBJ2-1,TGTGCCAGCAGCGGGACAGGGTTCCGTCATGAGCAGTTCTTC,CASSGTGFRHEQFF
TRBV5-1,.,.,TRBJ2-3,TGCGCCAGCAGCTTGGGACCCACAGATACGCAGTATTTT,CASSLGPTDTQYF
TRBV7-9,.,.,TRBJ2-5,TGTGCCAGCAGCTTAGTGCGCCCACAGGGACAAGAGACCCAGTACTTC,CASSLVRPQGQETQYF
TRBV6-5,.,.,TRBJ2-7,TGTGCCAGCAGCCCCCCCGGGACCTACGAGCAGTACTTC,CASSPPGTYEQYF
TRBV18,TRBD1,.,TRBJ1-5,TGTGCCAGCTCACCAAACGGACAGGCTACGTGGTATAGCAATCAGCCCCAGCATTTT,CASSPNGQATWYSNQPQHF
TRBV6-1,.,once,TRBJ2-3,TGTGCCAGCAGCCTACAGGGATCAGGCACAGATACGCAGTATTTT,CASSLQGSGTDTQYF
TRBV7-9,.,.,TRBJ2-5,TGTGCCAGCGAGCTACGGGACCGGTCGGAGACCCAGTACTTC,CASELRDRSETQYF
TRBV2,TRBD1,.,TRBJ1-5,TGTGCCAGCAGTTGGGGGACAGGCGACAATCAGCCCCAGCATTTT,CASSWGTGDNQPQHF
TRBV19,TRBD1,.,TRBJ2-7,TGTGCCAGTAGTCCCAGGACAGGGTTCGACGAGCAGTACTTC,CASSPRTGFDEQYF
TRBV10-2,TRBD2,once,TRBJ2-1,TGCGCCAGCAGTGAATGGACTAGCGGGAGAGATGAGCAGTTCTTC,CASSEWTSGRDEQFF
TRBV27,TRBD1,.,TRBJ2-1,TGTGCCAGCAACCACAGACGACAGGGCTACAATGAGCAGTTCTTC,CASNHRRQGYNEQFF
TRBV28,TRBD2,.,TRBJ2-1,TGTGCCAGCAGTTTGGGCGGGAGCGGGAATGAGCAGTTCTTC,CASSLGGSGNEQFF
TRBV6-5,.,.,TRBJ2-7,TGTGCCAGCAGTTATGTGGGGTCCTACGAGCAGTACTTC,CASSYVGSYEQYF
TRBV21-1,.,few,TRBJ2-7,TGTGCCAGCAGCAAAGATTCCGGGACGGGGACCTACGAGCAGTACTTC,CASSKDSGTGTYEQYF
TRBV6-1,TRBD2,once,TRBJ2-7,TGTGCCAGCAGTCAACAAAGCGGGCCCCCTAGCGGATCGTACTTC,CASSQQSGPPSGSYF
TRBV4-1,.,.,TRBJ1-2,TGCGCCAGCAGCCAAGGTGTAGGGGCGCGGGACTATGGCTACACCTTC,CASSQGVGARDYGYTF
TRBV2,.,.,TRBJ1-2,TGTGCCAGCAGTGCGGACAGTTCTAACTATGGCTACACCTTC,CASSADSSNYGYTF
TRBV5-1,TRBD2,.,TRBJ2-3,TGCGCCAGCAGCTTGGGTGGTAGCGGGAACACAGATACGCAGTATTTT,CASSLGGSGNTDTQYF
TRBV28,.,once,TRBJ1-4,TGTGCCAGCATAGGGCGGATTAATGAAAAACTGTTTTTT,CASIGRINEKLFF
TRBV6-5,.,.,TRBJ2-5,TGTGCCAGCAGTTACGTGATGTACCAAGAGACCCAGTACTTC,CASSYVMYQETQYF
TRBV10-3,.,.,TRBJ2-6,TGTGCCATCACCCCAGGGGCCGGGGCCAACGTCCTGACTTTC,CAITPGAGANVLTF
TRBV18,TRBD2,.,TRBJ2-7,TGTGCCAGCTCACCACCGGGACTAGCGGGAGCAATGTACTTC,CASSPPGLAGAMYF
TRBV6-6,.,.,TRBJ1-1,TGTGCCAGCAGACCCGCAGGAGTGAGGAACACTGAAGCTTTCTTT,CASRPAGVRNTEAFF
TRBV27,.,.,TRBJ1-2,TGTGCCAGCAGTTCGCAGAGGGATGGCTATGGCTACACCTTC,CASSSQRDGYGYTF
TRBV19,.,.,TRBJ1-5,TGTGCCAGTAGTATTCGGGACGGCAATCAGCCCCAGCATTTT,CASSIRDGNQPQHF
TRBV30,.,once,TRBJ2-7,TGTGCAGCAGGCCGGGCTTTAACGTCCTACGAGCAGTACTTC,CAAGRALTSYEQYF
TRBV5-3,TRBD1,.,TRBJ1-5,TGTGCCAGAAGCTTGGGACAGGGAACAAGGAAGCCCCAGCATTTT,CARSLGQGTRKPQHF
TRBV27,TRBD1,.,TRBJ2-5,TGTGCCAGCAGTACGGGACAGGACAGGGCCCAGTACTTC,CASSTGQDRAQYF
TRBV19,.,.,TRBJ1-5,TGTGCCAGTACCAATCCGGGACACAAACAGCCCCAGCATTTT,CASTNPGHKQPQHF
TRBV2,.,.,TRBJ2-7,TGTGCCAGCACCCAATCGGGGTCCTACGAGCAGTACTTC,CASTQSGSYEQYF
TRBV9,.,.,TRBJ1-2,TGTGCCAGCAGCGGGGGCGGAGGAACTAACTATGGCTACACCTTC,CASSGGGGTNYGYTF
TRBV5-5,TRBD1,.,TRBJ1-5,TGTGCCAGCAGCTTGGGGACAGGGGGCGCGTCCCAGCCCCAGCATTTT,CASSLGTGGASQPQHF
TRBV6-1,TRBD2,.,TRBJ2-3,TGTGCCAGCAGTGGGTCACTAGCGGGAGTTGATACGCAGTATTTT,CASSGSLAGVDTQYF
TRBV7-2,.,.,TRBJ2-1,TGTGCCAGCAGCTTAGGTTCGAGCTCCTACAATGAGCAGTTCTTC,CASSLGSSSYNEQFF
TRBV6-1,TRBD2,.,TRBJ2-7,TGTGCCAGCAGTGAATGGGGACTAGGGGAGGGGTACGAGCAGTACTTC,CASSEWGLGEGYEQYF
TRBV5-4,TRBD2,once,TRBJ2-5,TGTGCCAGCAGCTTTACTAGCGCGGAGACCCAGTACTTC,CASSFTSAETQYF
TRBV5-1,TRBD1,.,TRBJ1-4,TGCGCCAGCAGCCTAACAGGGGGCGAGGGTGAAAAACTGTTTTTT,CASSLTGGEGEKLFF
TRBV7-9,.,.,TRBJ2-2,TGTGCCACATTCCAGTGGGGCGGGGGCCTGGCCGGGGAGCTGTTTTTT,CATFQWGGGLAGELFF
TRBV9,TRBD1,many,TRBJ1-2,TGTGCCAGCAGCGTAGAGGGACAGGGCCCCTATGGCTACACCTTC,CASSVEGQGPYGYTF